A selection of T cell receptor beta chains follows, all from one sample in a study of blood T cell repertoires in COVID-19. Sequencing was performed with immunoSEQ multiplex PCR; in TCRdb, only in-frame clones are kept and a portion is missing. The sample includes around 240,000 clones, 80% to 90% of them seen just once. Sequencing input: peripheral blood. These receptors came from a woman in her forties who had recovered from COVID-19. Each CDR3 is given with its conserved first and last residue. Fields, in order: J gene, V gene, D gene, CDR3 protein. A D gene is named only where the DNA matches it firmly.

j_gene: TRBJ2-7
v_gene: TRBV6-5
d_gene: NA
CDR3aa: CASSNGDGSYEQYF

j_gene: TRBJ1-1
v_gene: TRBV19
d_gene: NA
CDR3aa: CASGDGLPEAFF

j_gene: TRBJ2-3
v_gene: TRBV4-3
d_gene: NA
CDR3aa: CASSQDRGGNTDTQYF

j_gene: TRBJ2-7
v_gene: TRBV10-3
d_gene: NA
CDR3aa: CAISVNQGLGNEQYF

j_gene: TRBJ2-7
v_gene: TRBV4-3
d_gene: TRBD1
CDR3aa: CASSPWTGDEQYF

j_gene: TRBJ2-6
v_gene: TRBV25-1
d_gene: NA
CDR3aa: CASEFSGANVLTF

j_gene: TRBJ1-5
v_gene: TRBV28
d_gene: NA
CDR3aa: CASSFRTWNNMGNQPQHF

j_gene: TRBJ2-2
v_gene: TRBV6-1
d_gene: NA
CDR3aa: CASSEGRYDTGELFF

j_gene: TRBJ2-5
v_gene: TRBV10-3
d_gene: TRBD2
CDR3aa: CAISESEGTSGLGSQYF

j_gene: TRBJ1-1
v_gene: TRBV3-1/TRBV3-2
d_gene: NA
CDR3aa: CASSVQSGSAFF

j_gene: TRBJ2-5
v_gene: TRBV18
d_gene: TRBD1
CDR3aa: CASSPNSPGQQETQYF

j_gene: TRBJ2-3
v_gene: TRBV9
d_gene: TRBD2
CDR3aa: CASSGEGDTQYF

j_gene: TRBJ1-1
v_gene: TRBV4-2
d_gene: NA
CDR3aa: CASSQEEKAFF

j_gene: TRBJ2-2
v_gene: TRBV4-3
d_gene: TRBD1
CDR3aa: CASSGRGTGGAGELFF

j_gene: TRBJ2-7
v_gene: TRBV28
d_gene: TRBD1
CDR3aa: CASRPTGQGAYEQYF

j_gene: TRBJ2-7
v_gene: TRBV3-1/TRBV3-2
d_gene: NA
CDR3aa: CASSPPAGGAFSYEQYF

j_gene: TRBJ1-1
v_gene: TRBV28
d_gene: TRBD1
CDR3aa: CASSPGQGAAFF

j_gene: TRBJ2-1
v_gene: TRBV9
d_gene: NA
CDR3aa: CASSVGGGPYNEQFF

j_gene: TRBJ1-1
v_gene: TRBV7-2
d_gene: NA
CDR3aa: CASSLSAGNTEAFF

j_gene: TRBJ1-2
v_gene: TRBV11-3
d_gene: NA
CDR3aa: CASSLGQDGYTF

j_gene: TRBJ2-7
v_gene: TRBV19
d_gene: TRBD2
CDR3aa: CASSVAGFLYEQYF

j_gene: TRBJ1-4
v_gene: TRBV30
d_gene: TRBD1
CDR3aa: CAWSGGQPNDGLFF

j_gene: TRBJ2-2
v_gene: TRBV10-3
d_gene: TRBD2
CDR3aa: CAISGASGDLSRELFF

j_gene: TRBJ1-4
v_gene: TRBV5-1
d_gene: TRBD1
CDR3aa: CASSLGTGTNEKLFF

j_gene: TRBJ2-3
v_gene: TRBV10-1
d_gene: NA
CDR3aa: CASHRNRDLGLLDTQYF

j_gene: TRBJ2-7
v_gene: TRBV7-9
d_gene: NA
CDR3aa: CASSFVNEQYF

j_gene: TRBJ2-2
v_gene: TRBV6-5
d_gene: NA
CDR3aa: CASSLHRVSDTGELFF

j_gene: TRBJ1-2
v_gene: TRBV30
d_gene: TRBD1
CDR3aa: CAWRGQLYGYTF

j_gene: TRBJ1-6
v_gene: TRBV28
d_gene: TRBD1
CDR3aa: CASSFGQGESPLHF

j_gene: TRBJ2-2
v_gene: TRBV3-1/TRBV3-2
d_gene: NA
CDR3aa: CASSQEGSLGELFF

j_gene: TRBJ2-5
v_gene: TRBV7-9
d_gene: NA
CDR3aa: CASSLSRSGETQYF

j_gene: TRBJ1-6
v_gene: TRBV4-3
d_gene: NA
CDR3aa: CASSQYAPDRTSSYNSPLHF

j_gene: TRBJ1-1
v_gene: TRBV18
d_gene: NA
CDR3aa: CASSFAGEGGTEAFF

j_gene: TRBJ2-7
v_gene: TRBV19
d_gene: NA
CDR3aa: CASRNRADEQYF

j_gene: TRBJ1-5
v_gene: TRBV4-3
d_gene: NA
CDR3aa: CASSQGAESQPQHF

j_gene: TRBJ1-1
v_gene: TRBV29-1
d_gene: TRBD1
CDR3aa: CSVARSQGSRNTEAFF

j_gene: TRBJ1-1
v_gene: TRBV6-1
d_gene: NA
CDR3aa: CASSEQNTEAFF

j_gene: TRBJ2-5
v_gene: TRBV5-1
d_gene: TRBD2
CDR3aa: CASSLGGGGALETQYF

j_gene: TRBJ2-5
v_gene: TRBV5-6
d_gene: TRBD2
CDR3aa: CASSLGLAGETQYF

j_gene: TRBJ1-5
v_gene: TRBV19
d_gene: NA
CDR3aa: CASTSNRDNNQPQHF

j_gene: TRBJ2-7
v_gene: TRBV7-2
d_gene: TRBD1
CDR3aa: CASSFQGQGANEQYF

j_gene: TRBJ2-1
v_gene: TRBV7-9
d_gene: TRBD2
CDR3aa: CASSSTSESYNEQFF

j_gene: TRBJ1-1
v_gene: TRBV27
d_gene: NA
CDR3aa: CASSEDSSQTEAFF

j_gene: TRBJ2-1
v_gene: TRBV23-1
d_gene: TRBD2
CDR3aa: CASSRSGTSGNLYNEQFF

j_gene: TRBJ1-1
v_gene: TRBV12-3/TRBV12-4
d_gene: NA
CDR3aa: CASSSQGKTEAFF

j_gene: TRBJ1-2
v_gene: TRBV10-3
d_gene: NA
CDR3aa: CAISESQDLNYGYTF

j_gene: TRBJ2-1
v_gene: TRBV9
d_gene: TRBD2
CDR3aa: CASSVTSGGANEQFF

j_gene: TRBJ2-3
v_gene: TRBV2
d_gene: TRBD2
CDR3aa: CASSGLAGLHGGTQYF

j_gene: TRBJ1-5
v_gene: TRBV19
d_gene: NA
CDR3aa: CASSTLMGARQPQHF

j_gene: TRBJ2-7
v_gene: TRBV7-2
d_gene: TRBD1
CDR3aa: CASSLSSSGTGPYEQYF

j_gene: TRBJ1-1
v_gene: TRBV6-5
d_gene: NA
CDR3aa: CASSPPFRTADTFF